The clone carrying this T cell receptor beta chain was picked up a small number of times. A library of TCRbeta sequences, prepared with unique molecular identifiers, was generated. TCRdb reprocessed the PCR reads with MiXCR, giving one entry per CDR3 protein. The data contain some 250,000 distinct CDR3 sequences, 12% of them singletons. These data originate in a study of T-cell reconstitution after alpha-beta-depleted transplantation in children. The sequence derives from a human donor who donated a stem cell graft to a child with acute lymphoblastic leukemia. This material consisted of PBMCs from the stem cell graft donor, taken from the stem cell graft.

Here the CDR3 reads CASSSSLYLGTGELFF. The CDR3 DNA is TGTGCCAGCAGCTCATCCCTTTATCTTGGGACCGGGGAGCTGTTTTTT. The chain recombines TRBV7-6 with TRBJ2-2; D gene ambiguous. The V and J ends lost 4 bases and 5 bases respectively, with 17 bases between them. This CDR3 has 16 amino acids. Germline V gene data show CDR1 as SGHVS and CDR2 as FNYEAQ.